Described below is a single T cell receptor beta chain sequence and its context. Its antigen is unidentified. This sample was taken from a study of CD4+ T cells in melanoma. General study points: In melanoma, neoantigen-specific CD4+ T cells reportedly differed in differentiation state. CD8+ T cell, macrophage and B cell function reportedly correlated with neoantigen-specific CD4+ T cells.

The method was immunoSEQ multiplex PCR; TCRdb's version includes in-frame clones alone and lacks a portion of them. The data hold 140,000 or so clones, with roughly 91% observed a single time. V lost 7 bases and J 4 bases, leaving 13 bases between the germline ends. From germline, CDR1 is LNHDA and CDR2 SQIVND (reference sequence). CDR3 length: 14 residues. The source of this sequence is a human donor with melanoma. The genes are TRBV19 and TRBJ1-4; D is possibly TRBD1 (5 bases). CDR3 amino acids: CASKAGTVNEKLFF. CDR3 sequence (DNA): TGTGCCAGTAAGGCCGGGACGGTTAATGAAAAACTGTTTTTT.